The sequence of this T cell receptor (beta chain) was determined in a study of blood T cell repertoires in COVID-19. Study as a whole: COVID-19 samples, acute and convalescent, were from the United States, Italy and Spain. Nucleic acid was either cDNA or gDNA, and it came from T cells, B-cell-depleted T cells, or PBMCs.

How the authors handled the data: Amplifying reference gene primers gave estimates of nucleated cell counts. This table comes from immunoSEQ multiplex PCR, and its TCRdb copy is limited to in-frame clones, with some not included. The DNA was the basis for D and trimming; V, J and clone size are from that table. The sample yields 470,000 or so clones, approximately 83% seen once. This clone was observed a handful of times. J gave up 8 bases and V 6 bases, and 4 bases lay outside the gene matches. The CDR3 contains 13 residues. Germline values: CDR1 MNHEY, CDR2 SVGAGI. Sample: peripheral blood. This receptor was taken from a human donor in a cohort sampled during active COVID-19. V and J are TRBV6-5 and TRBJ1-6, with 7 bases that match TRBD1. CDR3 loop: CASRGRGYSPLHF. CDR3 DNA sequence: TGTGCCAGCAGGGGCAGGGGGTATTCACCCCTCCACTTT.